These T cell receptor beta chains were read from a single sample in a study of blood T cell repertoires in COVID-19. Some clones are missing from TCRdb's copy, which holds only in-frame ones; the method was immunoSEQ multiplex PCR. The sample yields a few hundred thousand clones, 84% seen once. The sequenced sample was PBMCs or T cells enriched from blood (not recorded which). These receptors came from a man younger than 40 with acute COVID-19. Each CDR3 is given with its conserved first and last residue. Fields, in order: V gene, clone size, J gene, D gene, CDR3 protein, CDR3 DNA. D genes are given only for firm matches. Clone size, where shown, is once, few, many, or a class for clones that have expanded.

>TRBV5-1|NA|TRBJ1-1|NA
CASSFQGTLNTEAFF
TGCGCCAGCAGTTTTCAAGGGACACTCAACACTGAAGCTTTCTTT
>TRBV5-1|NA|TRBJ1-1|TRBD1
CASSFQGARVTEAFF
TGCGCCAGCAGCTTCCAGGGGGCGCGGGTCACTGAAGCTTTCTTT
>TRBV11-2|many|TRBJ2-4|NA
CASSRHGLAKNIQYF
TGTGCCAGCAGCCGACACGGTTTAGCCAAAAACATTCAGTACTTC
>TRBV5-1|once|TRBJ1-6|NA
CASSPGPARLINSPLHF
TGCGCCAGCAGCCCAGGGCCTGCCCGACTGATTAATTCACCCCTCCACTTT
>TRBV29-1|once|TRBJ1-2|NA
CSVEGYTF
TGCAGCGTAGAGGGCTACACCTTC
>TRBV28|NA|TRBJ1-1|NA
CASSPYNTEAFF
TGTGCCAGCAGTCCGTATAATACTGAAGCTTTCTTT
>TRBV9|NA|TRBJ2-6|NA
CASSAHTGGSGANVLTF
TGTGCCAGCAGCGCCCACACCGGGGGCTCTGGGGCCAACGTCCTGACTTTC
>TRBV7-9|NA|TRBJ2-3|NA
CASSLDGRDTDTQYF
TGTGCCAGCAGCTTAGACGGCAGGGACACAGATACGCAGTATTTT
>TRBV27|NA|TRBJ1-4|TRBD1
CASSDRGVNEKLFF
TGTGCCAGCAGCGACAGGGGGGTAAATGAAAAACTGTTTTTT
>TRBV28|NA|TRBJ1-2|NA
CASSLNYGYTF
TGTGCCAGCAGTCTTAACTATGGCTACACCTTC
>TRBV5-1|NA|TRBJ1-1|TRBD1
CASSTGQGNTEAFF
TGTGCCAGCAGCACGGGACAGGGAAACACTGAAGCTTTCTTT
>TRBV11-2|NA|TRBJ1-2|NA
CASSLIDIAYGYTF
TGTGCCAGCAGCTTAATAGACATCGCTTATGGCTACACCTTC
>TRBV24-1|NA|TRBJ2-2|NA
CATSREPGELFF
TGTGCCACCAGTCGGGAGCCCGGGGAGCTGTTTTTT
>TRBV5-1|NA|TRBJ2-3|TRBD1
CASSGTGTDHFRPPDTQYF
TGCGCCAGCAGCGGCACCGGGACAGACCATTTCCGGCCTCCAGATACGCAGTATTTT
>TRBV19|once|TRBJ1-1|NA
CASSIPPREAFF
TGTGCCAGTAGTATACCTCCCCGGGAAGCTTTCTTT
>TRBV11-3|NA|TRBJ1-1|NA
CASSSSPPTEAFF
TGTGCCAGCAGCTCGTCCCCTCCTACTGAAGCTTTCTTT
>TRBV9|NA|TRBJ2-3|NA
CASSVPGGDTQYF
TGTGCCAGCAGCGTCCCCGGGGGAGATACGCAGTATTTT
>TRBV3-1/TRBV3-2|NA|TRBJ2-3|TRBD2
CASMPGLAGNTQYF
TGTGCCAGCATGCCGGGACTAGCGGGAAATACGCAGTATTTT
>TRBV5-4|NA|TRBJ2-1|NA
CASSLQLLENEQFF
TGTGCCAGCAGCCTCCAATTGCTTGAGAATGAGCAGTTCTTC
>TRBV24-1|NA|TRBJ2-1|TRBD2
CATRNPSGREGGEQFF
TGTGCCACCAGGAACCCTAGCGGCAGGGAGGGAGGTGAGCAGTTCTTC
>TRBV7-3|once|TRBJ2-2|TRBD2
CASSLLLAGGGELFF
TGTGCCAGCAGCTTACTCCTAGCGGGAGGCGGGGAGCTGTTTTTT
>TRBV11-2|few|TRBJ2-1|TRBD2
CASSEKLATSYNEQFF
TGTGCCAGCAGCGAGAAACTAGCGACTTCCTACAATGAGCAGTTCTTC
>TRBV4-2|NA|TRBJ1-2|TRBD1
CASSQDTGGYGYTF
TGTGCCAGCAGCCAAGATACAGGGGGCTATGGCTACACCTTC
>TRBV18|NA|TRBJ2-4|NA
CASSPVAGGQGIQYF
TGTGCCAGCTCACCAGTAGCGGGGGGACAGGGTATTCAGTACTTC
>TRBV9|NA|TRBJ2-5|NA
CASSVDRAETQYF
TGTGCCAGCAGCGTAGACCGTGCGGAGACCCAGTACTTC